These T cell receptor beta chains were read from a single sample in a study of blood T cell repertoires in COVID-19. Produced via immunoSEQ multiplex PCR; TCRdb's table is partial and in-frame only. The data show around 170,000 clones, more than 75% seen once. The specimen was peripheral blood. The receptors come from a man aged 60 to 75 with COVID-19, enrolled during active disease. Each CDR3 is given without its conserved first and last residue. Some rows have no size entry. The others give once, few or many, or a class for an expanded clone.

TRBV19	NA	TRBJ2-1	ASSKSSGSWNEQF
TRBV28	once	TRBJ2-5	ASSPPGTGGETQY
TRBV29-1	NA	TRBJ1-1	SVESQGGEAF
TRBV6-5	NA	TRBJ1-3	ASRRGSSGNTIY
TRBV6-5	once	TRBJ2-7	ASSRGGYEQY
TRBV6-4	NA	TRBJ2-5	ASSKGSGGQETQY
TRBV7-6	NA	TRBJ1-5	ASSLAPRGSNQPQH
TRBV19	NA	TRBJ2-2	ASSSQILAGVTGELF
TRBV24-1	NA	TRBJ2-7	ATSDPSGQGNEQY
TRBV9	NA	TRBJ1-2	ASSVGQGDYGYT